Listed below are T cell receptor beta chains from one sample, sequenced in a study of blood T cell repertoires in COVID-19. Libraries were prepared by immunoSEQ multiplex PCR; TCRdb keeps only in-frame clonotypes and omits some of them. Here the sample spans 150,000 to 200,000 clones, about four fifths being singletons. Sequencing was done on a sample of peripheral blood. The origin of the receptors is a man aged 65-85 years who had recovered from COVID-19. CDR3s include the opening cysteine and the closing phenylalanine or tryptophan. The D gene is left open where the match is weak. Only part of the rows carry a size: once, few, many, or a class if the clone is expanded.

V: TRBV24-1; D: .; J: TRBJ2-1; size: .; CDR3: CATSGAGLAQHEQFF; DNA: TGTGCCACCAGTGGTGCAGGGCTAGCGCAGCATGAGCAGTTCTTC
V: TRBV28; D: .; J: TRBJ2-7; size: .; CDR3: CASSRGGYEQYF; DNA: TGTGCCAGCAGTAGGGGGGGCTACGAGCAGTACTTC
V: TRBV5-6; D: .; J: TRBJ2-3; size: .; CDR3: CASSLARLVRGPDTQYF; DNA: TGTGCCAGCAGCTTGGCTCGGCTAGTAAGGGGCCCAGATACGCAGTATTTT
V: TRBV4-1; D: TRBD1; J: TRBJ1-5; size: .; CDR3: CASSQERQGSQPQHF; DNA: TGCGCCAGCAGCCAAGAAAGACAGGGAAGTCAGCCCCAGCATTTT
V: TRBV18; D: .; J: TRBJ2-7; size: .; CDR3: CASSPPARDEQYF; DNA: TGTGCCAGCTCACCACCGGCCAGGGACGAGCAGTACTTC
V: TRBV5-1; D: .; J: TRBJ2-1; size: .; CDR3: CASQQMSTLASSYNEQFF; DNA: TGCGCCAGTCAACAGATGTCGACCTTGGCAAGCTCCTACAATGAGCAGTTCTTC
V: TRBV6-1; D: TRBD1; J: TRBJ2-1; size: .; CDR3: CASSEVGQGARDEQFF; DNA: TGTGCCAGCAGTGAGGTAGGACAGGGGGCGAGGGATGAGCAGTTCTTC
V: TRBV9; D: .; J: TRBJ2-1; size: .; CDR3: CASSGRSVSYNEQFF; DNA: TGTGCCAGCAGCGGGCGCAGCGTCTCCTACAATGAGCAGTTCTTC
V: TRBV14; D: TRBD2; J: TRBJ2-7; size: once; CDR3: CASSQDSTSSGGAAYEQYF; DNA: TGTGCCAGCAGCCAAGATTCGACGTCTAGCGGGGGAGCCGCCTACGAGCAGTACTTC
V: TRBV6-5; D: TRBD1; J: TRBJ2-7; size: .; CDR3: CASSTDREYEQYF; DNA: TGTGCCAGCAGTACGGACAGGGAATACGAGCAGTACTTC
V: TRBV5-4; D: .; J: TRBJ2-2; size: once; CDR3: CASSFSRGADTGELFF; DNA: TGTGCCAGCAGTTTCTCCCGCGGAGCTGACACCGGGGAGCTGTTTTTT
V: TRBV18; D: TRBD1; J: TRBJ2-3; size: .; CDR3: CASSRTGGTGTDTQYF; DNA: TGTGCCAGCTCACGAACAGGGGGCACTGGCACAGATACGCAGTATTTT
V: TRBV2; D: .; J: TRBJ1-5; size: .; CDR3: CASSAESNQPQHF; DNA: TGTGCCAGCAGTGCCGAGTCCAATCAGCCCCAGCATTTT
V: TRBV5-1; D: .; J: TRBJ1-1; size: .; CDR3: CASSFRAGEGTEAFF; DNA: TGCGCCAGCAGCTTCAGGGCAGGGGAAGGCACTGAAGCTTTCTTT
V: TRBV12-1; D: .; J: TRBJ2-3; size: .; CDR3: CASSFGLGTSGRNADTQYF; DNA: .
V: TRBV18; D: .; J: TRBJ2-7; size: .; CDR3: CASHLSNQAYEQYF; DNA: TGTGCCAGTCACCTTTCGAACCAGGCCTACGAGCAGTACTTC
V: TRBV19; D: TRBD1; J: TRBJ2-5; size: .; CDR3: CASSDRVSGQTQYF; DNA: TGTGCCAGTAGTGACAGGGTATCGGGCCAGACCCAGTACTTC
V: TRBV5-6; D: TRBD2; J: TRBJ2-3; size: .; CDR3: CASSSATSGRTDTQYF; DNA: TGTGCCAGCAGCTCGGCGACTAGCGGGAGAACAGATACGCAGTATTTT
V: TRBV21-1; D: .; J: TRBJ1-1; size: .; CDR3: CASSKIKWTGVEAFF; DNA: TGTGCCAGCAGCAAAATTAAGTGGACAGGGGTTGAAGCTTTCTTT
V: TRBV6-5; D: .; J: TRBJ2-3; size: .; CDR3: CASSPGPGPQYF; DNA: TGTGCCAGCAGCCCAGGGCCCGGCCCGCAGTATTTT
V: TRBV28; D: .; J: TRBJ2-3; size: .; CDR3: CATLNTDTQYF; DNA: TGTGCCACCTTAAACACAGATACGCAGTATTTT
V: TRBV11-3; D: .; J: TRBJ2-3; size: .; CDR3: CASSLAAVTDTQYF; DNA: TGTGCCAGCAGCTTAGCGGCGGTCACAGATACGCAGTATTTT
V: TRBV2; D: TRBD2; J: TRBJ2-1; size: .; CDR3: CASIMGEGQNEQFF; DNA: TGTGCCAGCATTATGGGGGAGGGCCAGAACGAGCAGTTCTTC
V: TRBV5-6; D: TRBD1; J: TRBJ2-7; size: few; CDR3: CASSPRDRGPYEQYF; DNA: TGTGCCAGCAGCCCTCGGGACAGGGGACCCTACGAGCAGTACTTC
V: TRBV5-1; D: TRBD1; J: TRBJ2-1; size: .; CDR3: CASSYGTANEQFF; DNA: TGCGCCAGCAGTTACGGGACAGCCAATGAGCAGTTCTTC
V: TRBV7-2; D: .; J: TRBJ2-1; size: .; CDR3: CASSPFGAANEQFF; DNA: TGTGCCAGCAGCCCCTTCGGAGCGGCCAATGAGCAGTTCTTC
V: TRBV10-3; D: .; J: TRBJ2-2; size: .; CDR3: CAIERESGELFF; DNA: TGTGCCATCGAACGGGAGTCCGGGGAGCTGTTTTTT
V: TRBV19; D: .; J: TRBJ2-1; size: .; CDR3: CASNDAGEQFF; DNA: TGTGCCAGTAATGATGCCGGTGAGCAGTTCTTC
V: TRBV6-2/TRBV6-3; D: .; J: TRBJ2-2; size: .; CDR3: CASSYPPGLEKTGELFF; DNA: TGTGCCAGCAGTTACCCACCGGGACTGGAAAAAACCGGGGAGCTGTTTTTT
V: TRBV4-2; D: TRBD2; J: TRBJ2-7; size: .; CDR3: CASSRTGTSGGSSYEQYF; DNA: TGTGCCAGCAGCCGAACCGGGACTAGCGGGGGGAGCTCCTACGAGCAGTACTTC
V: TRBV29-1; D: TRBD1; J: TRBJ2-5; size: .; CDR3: CSAGQGQETQYF; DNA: TGCAGCGCGGGACAGGGACAAGAGACCCAGTACTTC
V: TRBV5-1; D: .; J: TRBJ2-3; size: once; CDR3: CASSLVGAPQGDTQYF; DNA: TGCGCCAGCAGCTTGGTAGGGGCTCCCCAAGGAGATACGCAGTATTTT
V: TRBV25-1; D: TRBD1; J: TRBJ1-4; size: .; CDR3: CASSAWTGGGEKLFF; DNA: TGTGCCAGCAGTGCGTGGACAGGGGGTGGCGAAAAACTGTTTTTT
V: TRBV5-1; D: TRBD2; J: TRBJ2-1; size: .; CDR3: CASSLGPGLAAPLGNEQFF; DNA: TGCGCCAGCAGCTTGGGGCCGGGACTAGCGGCACCCCTCGGGAATGAGCAGTTCTTC
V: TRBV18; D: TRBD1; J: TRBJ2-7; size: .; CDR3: CASSPGTGGEQYF; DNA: TGTGCCAGCTCACCAGGGACAGGGGGCGAGCAGTACTTC
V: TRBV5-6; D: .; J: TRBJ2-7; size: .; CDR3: CASSVFGQFYEQYF; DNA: TGTGCCAGCAGCGTCTTCGGACAGTTCTACGAGCAGTACTTC
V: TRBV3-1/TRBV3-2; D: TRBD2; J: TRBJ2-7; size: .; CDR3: CASSPSSGSSYEQYF; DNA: TGTGCCAGCAGCCCCAGTAGCGGGAGCTCCTACGAGCAGTACTTC
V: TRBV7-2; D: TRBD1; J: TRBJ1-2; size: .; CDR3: CASSFTPGQGSYGYTF; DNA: TGTGCCAGCAGCTTTACTCCCGGACAGGGGAGCTATGGCTACACCTTC
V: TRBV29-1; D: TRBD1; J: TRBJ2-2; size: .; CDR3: CSVEGQGRTGELFF; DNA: TGCAGCGTGGAAGGACAGGGGCGAACCGGGGAGCTGTTTTTT
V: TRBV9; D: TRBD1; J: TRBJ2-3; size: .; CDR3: CASSVGNWDRGSPDTQYF; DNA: TGTGCCAGCAGCGTAGGCAATTGGGACAGAGGGAGTCCAGATACGCAGTATTTT
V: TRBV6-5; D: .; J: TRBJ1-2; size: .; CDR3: CASSSTVNYGYTF; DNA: TGTGCCAGCAGTTCGACAGTTAACTATGGCTACACCTTC
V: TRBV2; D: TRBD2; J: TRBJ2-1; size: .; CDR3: CASSPTSGSYNEQFF; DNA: TGTGCCAGCAGCCCGACTAGCGGGAGCTACAATGAGCAGTTCTTC
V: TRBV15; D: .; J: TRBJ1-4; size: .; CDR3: CATSRSPGPLGEKLFF; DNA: TGTGCCACCAGCAGATCGCCAGGGCCCCTGGGGGAAAAACTGTTTTTT
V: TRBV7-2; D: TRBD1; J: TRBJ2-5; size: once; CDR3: CASSLDRNQETQYF; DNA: TGTGCCAGCAGCTTGGACAGGAACCAAGAGACCCAGTACTTC
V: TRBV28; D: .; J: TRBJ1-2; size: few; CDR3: CASSLRTTNHGYTF; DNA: TGTGCCAGCAGTCTTCGGACGACTAACCATGGCTACACCTTC
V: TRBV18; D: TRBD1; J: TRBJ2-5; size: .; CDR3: CASSPPAGGSQETQYF; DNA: TGTGCCAGCTCACCACCGGCAGGGGGCTCTCAAGAGACCCAGTACTTC
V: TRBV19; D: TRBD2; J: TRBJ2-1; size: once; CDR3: CASSIAALASRDEQFF; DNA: TGTGCCAGTAGTATAGCGGCACTAGCGAGTAGGGATGAGCAGTTCTTC
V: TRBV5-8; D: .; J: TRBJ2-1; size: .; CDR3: CASSFSNREQFF; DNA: TGTGCCAGCAGCTTCTCGAACCGAGAACAGTTCTTC
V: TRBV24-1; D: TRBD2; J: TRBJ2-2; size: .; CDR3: CATSDPTARLAANTGELFF; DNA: TGTGCCACCAGTGATCCGACGGCCCGACTAGCGGCGAACACCGGGGAGCTGTTTTTT
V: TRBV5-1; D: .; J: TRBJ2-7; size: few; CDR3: CASSLDAGQGGEQYF; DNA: TGCGCCAGCAGCTTGGATGCGGGCCAGGGAGGCGAGCAGTACTTC
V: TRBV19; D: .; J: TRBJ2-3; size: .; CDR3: CASSIDPPGSGFTDTQYF; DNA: TGTGCCAGTAGTATAGATCCCCCCGGCTCCGGGTTCACAGATACGCAGTATTTT
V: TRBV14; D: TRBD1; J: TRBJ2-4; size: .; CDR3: CASSPGQGLAKNIQYF; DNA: TGTGCCAGCAGCCCCGGACAGGGACTAGCCAAAAACATTCAGTACTTC
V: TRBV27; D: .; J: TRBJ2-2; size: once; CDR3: CASSLLDTGELFF; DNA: TGTGCCAGCAGTTTACTCGACACCGGGGAGCTGTTTTTT
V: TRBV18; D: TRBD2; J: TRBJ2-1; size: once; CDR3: CASSPPGLAHNKQYNEQFF; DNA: TGTGCCAGCTCACCACCGGGACTAGCTCACAATAAACAATACAATGAGCAGTTCTTC
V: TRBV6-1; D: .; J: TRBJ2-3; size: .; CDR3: CASSEEFGRDTQYF; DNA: TGTGCCAGCAGTGAAGAATTCGGTCGGGATACGCAGTATTTT
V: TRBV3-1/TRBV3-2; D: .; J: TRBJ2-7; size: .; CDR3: CASSQGRGSEQYF; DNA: TGTGCCAGCAGCCAAGGTCGAGGTTCCGAGCAGTACTTC
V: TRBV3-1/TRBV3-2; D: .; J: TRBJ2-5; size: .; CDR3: CASSQTGTFQETQYF; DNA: TGTGCCAGCAGCCAAACCGGGACTTTTCAAGAGACCCAGTACTTC
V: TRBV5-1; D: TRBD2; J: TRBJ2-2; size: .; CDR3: CASSNSGTTGELFF; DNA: TGCGCCAGCAGTAATAGCGGGACCACCGGGGAGCTGTTTTTT
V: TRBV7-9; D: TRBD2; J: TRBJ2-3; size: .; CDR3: CASSLGLAGSTDTQYF; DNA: TGTGCCAGCAGCTTAGGACTAGCGGGAAGCACAGATACGCAGTATTTT
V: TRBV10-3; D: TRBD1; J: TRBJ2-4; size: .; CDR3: CAISAGPGQGAGKNIQYF; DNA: TGTGCCATCAGTGCTGGACCGGGACAGGGGGCAGGCAAAAACATTCAGTACTTC